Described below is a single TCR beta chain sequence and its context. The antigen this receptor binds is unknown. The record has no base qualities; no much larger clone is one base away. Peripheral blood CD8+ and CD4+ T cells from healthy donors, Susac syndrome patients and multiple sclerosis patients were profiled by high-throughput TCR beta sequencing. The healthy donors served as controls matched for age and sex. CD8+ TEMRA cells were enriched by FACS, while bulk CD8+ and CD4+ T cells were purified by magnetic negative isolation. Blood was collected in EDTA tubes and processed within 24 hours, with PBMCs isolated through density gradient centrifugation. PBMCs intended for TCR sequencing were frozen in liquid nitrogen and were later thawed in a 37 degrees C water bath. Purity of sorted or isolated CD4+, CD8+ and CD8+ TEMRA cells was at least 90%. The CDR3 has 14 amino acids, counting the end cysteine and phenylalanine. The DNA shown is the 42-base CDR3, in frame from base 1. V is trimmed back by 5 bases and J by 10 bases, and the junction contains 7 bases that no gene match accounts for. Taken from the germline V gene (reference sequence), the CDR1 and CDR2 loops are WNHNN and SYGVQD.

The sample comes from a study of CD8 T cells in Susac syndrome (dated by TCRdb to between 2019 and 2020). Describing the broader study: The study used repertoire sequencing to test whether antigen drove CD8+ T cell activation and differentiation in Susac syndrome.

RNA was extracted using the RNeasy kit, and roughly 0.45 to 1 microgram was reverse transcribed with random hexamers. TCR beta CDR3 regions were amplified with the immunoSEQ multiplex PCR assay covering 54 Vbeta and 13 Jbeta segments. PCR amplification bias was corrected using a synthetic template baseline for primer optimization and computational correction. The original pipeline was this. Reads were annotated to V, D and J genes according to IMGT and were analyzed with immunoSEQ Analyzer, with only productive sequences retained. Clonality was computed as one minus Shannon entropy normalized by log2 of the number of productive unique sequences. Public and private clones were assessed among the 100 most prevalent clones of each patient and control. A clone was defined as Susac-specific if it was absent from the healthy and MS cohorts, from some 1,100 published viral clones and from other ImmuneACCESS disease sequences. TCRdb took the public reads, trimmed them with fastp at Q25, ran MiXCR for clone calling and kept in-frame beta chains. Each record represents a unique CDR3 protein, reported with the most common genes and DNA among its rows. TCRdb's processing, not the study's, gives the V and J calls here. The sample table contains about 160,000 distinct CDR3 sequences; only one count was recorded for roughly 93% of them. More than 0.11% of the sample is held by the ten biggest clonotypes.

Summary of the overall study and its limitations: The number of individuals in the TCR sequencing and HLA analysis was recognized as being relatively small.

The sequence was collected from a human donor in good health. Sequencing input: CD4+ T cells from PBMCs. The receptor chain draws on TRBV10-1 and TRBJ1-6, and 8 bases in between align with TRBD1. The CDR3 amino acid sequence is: CASSKGQGGSPLHF. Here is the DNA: TGCGCCAGCAGTAAAGGACAGGGAGGCTCACCCCTCCACTTT.